This TCR beta chain was sequenced during a study of a mutant IDH1 vaccine in newly diagnosed glioma. Study at large: Treated patients, about 60% male and about 38% female, averaged roughly 40 years of age.

Looked up from germline, CDR1 is SNHLY and CDR2 is FYNNEI. V shed 5 bases and J shed 4 bases, with 6 bases lying between them. The CDR3 sequence is 11 residues long. The method was immunoSEQ multiplex PCR; TCRdb's version includes in-frame clones alone and lacks a portion of them. The sample shows around 92,000 clones, 70% to 90% of them seen only once. General observations from the study: Apparently, pseudoprogression bore no relation to changes among the top peripheral T cell clonotypes.

The time point here: baseline, week 1 (first vaccination visit). Regarding treatment: pre-vaccination baseline after standard-of-care therapy. Donor tumors were new WHO grade 3 or 4 IDH1-mutant, ATRX-lost astrocytomas. Comment on this clone: Its antigen is not identified.

The sample consisted of PBMCs, taken from a glioma patient treated with radiotherapy, temozolomide or both. The rearrangement links TRBV2 to TRBJ2-7; D not certain. This TCR derives from a woman aged 50 to 65 with glioma. The CDR3 sequence is CASSPQYEQYF. The CDR3 bases are TGTGCCAGCAGTCCCCAATACGAGCAGTACTTC.